This T cell receptor (beta chain) was captured by sequencing in a study of memory CD8 T cells in hepatitis C reinfection. Study information: Between 12 and 24 weeks after reinfection detection, late samples were drawn.

Repertoires were generated with immunoSEQ multiplex PCR, while TCRdb's copy carries only in-frame clones and drops some. The profile covers some 46,000 clones, with roughly nine tenths appearing a single time and under 0.9% taken by the ten largest. The germline V gene has CDR1 SGDLS and CDR2 YYNGEE. The CDR3 covers 15 residues. Trimming took 3 bases from V and 5 from J, leaving 14 bases between them. The time point was: late/post reinfection, 12 to 24 weeks after detection. The sorted cells went straight to TCR sequencing with no prior in vitro expansion. At all three reinfection time points, viable CD3+ CD8+ CD45RO- cells from a couple of donors served as controls.

Sequences were obtained from naive CD8+ T cells sorted from blood. This chain connects TRBV9 to TRBJ2-2; possible D gene TRBD1, 6 bases. The sequence came from a man aged 18 to 35 with hepatitis C virus infection. As DNA, the CDR3 is TGTGCCAGCAGCGATCCGGGACACACAACCGGGGAGCTGTTTTTT. As protein: CASSDPGHTTGELFF.